Detailed here is one T cell receptor beta chain. Between the trimmed V and J ends, which lost 4 bases and 2 bases, there was a span of 13 bases. CDR1 is SGDLS, CDR2 YYNGEE, per germline. The CDR3 runs to 14 residues. CD45RO negativity and positive selection for CCR7 defined naive CD8 cells, a population that excluded terminally differentiated effector memory CD45RA+ cells. All of the donors resided in Nashville, Tennessee, and each was a Caucasian adult. The record originates from a study of shared clonotypes between healthy human individuals. Clones were sequenced by immunoSEQ multiplex PCR, and TCRdb holds only the in-frame ones, with some missing. The table records about 2 million clones, approximately 95% of them present only once.

J is TRBJ2-7 and V is TRBV9, with a tentative D call TRBD1 (6 bases). Sequencing input: naive CD8+ T cells sorted from blood. The TCR comes from a man aged 18-30 years in good health. CDR3 DNA sequence: TGTGCCAGCAGCCTCGGTGGACAGACCTACGAGCAGTACTTC. Translating it yields CASSLGGQTYEQYF.